Each of the 23 T cell receptor beta chains below was sequenced from the same sample in a study of OX40 agonist ivuxolimab in advanced cancers. Clones were sequenced by immunoSEQ multiplex PCR, and TCRdb holds only the in-frame ones, with some missing. The repertoire holds 60,000 to 75,000 clones, around 93% seen once, with approximately 0.99% in the top ten. This specimen was CD4+ or CD8+ T cells sorted from blood, taken in a trial of the OX40 agonist ivuxolimab. The receptors stem from an adult with an advanced solid tumor such as melanoma, head and neck, liver or kidney cancer.

The V call is TRBV9, the J call TRBJ1-6; 7 bases are a match to TRBD1. The junction had 3 bases not matched to a gene; V was cut back by 1 base and J by 8 bases. The germline V gene encodes CDR1 SGDLS and CDR2 YYNGEE. The CDR3 is made up of 14 amino acids. CDR3 DNA: TGTGCCAGCAGCGTAACGACAGGGTATTCACCCCTCCACTTT. As protein: CASSVTTGYSPLHF.

The J gene is TRBJ2-7, the V gene TRBV13, with D unclear. V lost 0 bases and J 2 bases, leaving 8 bases between the germline ends. CDR3 length equals 14 residues. CDR1 PRHDT and CDR2 FYEKMQ come from the germline V gene (reference sequence). CDR3 nucleotides: TGTGCCAGCAGCTTAGGGCGACCAACCTACGAGCAGTACTTC. Amino acid sequence: CASSLGRPTYEQYF.

The chain combines TRBV5-4 with TRBJ2-2; D not certain. Looked up from germline, CDR1 is SGHNT and CDR2 is YYREEE (reference sequence). V was cut by 4 bases and J by 1 base, with 5 bases left in between. The CDR3 runs 13 residues. CDR3 sequence (DNA): TGTGCCAGCAGCGGGATGAACACCGGGGAGCTGTTTTTT. It codes for CASSGMNTGELFF.

This clone has just one count. The V and J genes are TRBV21-1 and TRBJ1-4. TRBV21-1 is designated a pseudogene. The CDR3 is 17 residues long. The CDR3 DNA reads as TGTGCCAGCAGCAAAAAAGGGGAGGACGGACCAGACGAAAAACTGTTTTTT. Protein: CASSKKGEDGPDEKLFF.

The chain couples TRBV7-9 to TRBJ2-5, with 9 bases that match TRBD1. The CDR3 is 15 amino acids. Unmatched junction bases numbered 9, after V lost 5 bases and J lost 5 bases. CDR1 is SEHNR and CDR2 is FQNEAQ in the germline V gene (reference sequence). The CDR3 DNA sequence: TGTGCCAGCAGCGCACAGGGGGCTCGCGCGGAGACCCAGTACTTC. This encodes CASSAQGARAETQYF.

The chain combines TRBV18 with TRBJ2-2; no definite D call. Germline V gene sequence: CDR1 KGHSH, CDR2 LQKENI. The V end lost 2 bases, the J end lost 7 bases, and 8 bases lay between the germline ends. The CDR3 is made up of 13 amino acids. The CDR3 is CASSPKRGGELFF. The CDR3 region has the DNA TGTGCCAGCTCACCAAAGAGAGGCGGGGAGCTGTTTTTT. Full variable domain (rest looked up from reference TRBV18 and TRBJ2-2): NAGVMQNPRHLVRRRGQEARLRCSPMKGHSHVYWYRQLPEEGLKFMVYLQKENIIDESGMPKERFSAEFPKEGPSILRIQQVVRGDSAAYFCASSPKRGGELFFGEGSRLTVL.

The V and J genes are TRBV30 and TRBJ2-4, with D perhaps matching TRBD1 (5 bases). This CDR3 is built from 16 residues. Trimming pared 3 bases from V and 0 bases from J, leaving 15 bases between. Germline lookup yields CDR1 GTSNPN and CDR2 SVGIG (reference sequence). The CDR3 DNA reads as TGTGCCTGGAGGTCAGGGCCACCGCTAGCCAAAAACATTCAGTACTTC. This gives the protein CAWRSGPPLAKNIQYF.

The J gene is TRBJ1-1, the V gene TRBV27; D is perhaps TRBD1 (6 bases). CDR3 length: 13 amino acids. Trimming stripped 4 bases from V and 4 bases from J, with 10 bases between. Germline V gene lookup returns CDR1 MNHEY and CDR2 SMNVEV (reference sequence). CDR3 loop: CASSSDRPTEAFF. The CDR3 DNA reads TGTGCCAGCAGTTCCGACAGGCCCACTGAAGCTTTCTTT.

The chain couples TRBV2 to TRBJ1-5, with D unclear. This CDR3 is built from 15 residues. V lost 7 bases and J lost 2, with 15 bases in between. CDR1 is SNHLY and CDR2 is FYNNEI in the germline V gene. This CDR3 is CASTVMELGNQPQHF. As DNA, the CDR3 is TGTGCCAGCACAGTAATGGAGCTAGGCAATCAGCCCCAGCATTTT.

The chain recombines TRBV5-6 with TRBJ2-1; the D gene is possibly TRBD2 (7 bases). CDR3 length: 15 residues. Germline assignment: CDR1 SGHDT and CDR2 YYEEEE. V was trimmed by 4 bases and J by 2 bases, leaving 13 bases between them. CDR3 protein: CASSLGGGTYNEQFF. The CDR3 bases are TGTGCCAGCAGCCTGGGAGGGGGGACCTACAATGAGCAGTTCTTC.

In DNA, the CDR3 is TGCGCCAGCAGCTTGGTGGCGGGGCCCGGGGAGCTGTTTTTT. Amino acid sequence: CASSLVAGPGELFF. The chain uses TRBV5-1 and TRBJ2-2; D might be TRBD2 (6 bases). Germline-derived CDR1 and CDR2 are SGHRS and YFSETQ. The CDR3 runs 14 residues. Trimming cost V 0 bases and J 6 bases, with 9 bases left between them.

This clone has just one count. The V gene is TRBV11-2, the J gene TRBJ2-2, with 11 bases that match TRBD2. Germline V gene lookup returns CDR1 SGHAT and CDR2 FQNNGV. The CDR3 has 16 amino acids. V shed 5 bases, J shed 0 bases, and the junction held 2 bases outside the gene matches. CDR3 DNA: TGTGCCAGCAGCCGACTAGCGGGACCGAACACCGGGGAGCTGTTTTTT. Its protein is CASSRLAGPNTGELFF.

This chain connects TRBV5-1 to TRBJ2-1, with 7 bases fitting TRBD1. The CDR3 has 14 residues. CDR1 is SGHRS and CDR2 is YFSETQ in the germline V gene. V trimming: 5 bases; J trimming: 2 bases; junction bases outside the gene matches: 4. The CDR3 coding sequence is TGCGCCAGCAGTGAGGGGGCGGCCTACAATGAGCAGTTCTTC. The encoded protein is CASSEGAAYNEQFF. Complete variable domain (other parts from reference TRBV5-1 and TRBJ2-1): KAGVTQTPRYLIKTRGQQVTLSCSPISGHRSVSWYQQTPGQGLQFLFEYFSETQRNKGNFPGRFSGRQFSNSRSEMNVSTLELGDSALYLCASSEGAAYNEQFFGPGTRLTVL.

CDR3 coding DNA: TGTGCCAGCACGGGACAGGGGGCTTTTGATAGCAATCAGCCCCAGCATTTT. It encodes CASTGQGAFDSNQPQHF. The chain recombines TRBV2 with TRBJ1-5, with 12 bases identical to TRBD1. This CDR3 is 17 amino acids long. Trimming at V came to 7 bases and at J to 0 bases, leaving 7 bases not matched to a gene. Germline CDR1 reads SNHLY; CDR2 reads FYNNEI.

CDR3 coding DNA: TGTGCCTGGAGTGTACAGATTAATTCACCCCTCCACTTT. Translation gives CAWSVQINSPLHF. The chain links TRBV30 to TRBJ1-6; D uncertain. CDR1 is GTSNPN, CDR2 SVGIG, per germline (reference sequence). Trimming took off 0 bases at V and 6 bases at J, with 6 bases between the two ends. The CDR3 is 13 residues long.

This chain joins TRBV19 and TRBJ2-3, with 15 nucleotides matching TRBD2. CDR1 LNHDA and CDR2 SQIVND come from the germline V gene (reference sequence). CDR3 length: 18 amino acids. The ends lost 8 bases at V and 0 bases at J; junction bases unmatched: 9. As DNA, the CDR3 is TGTGCCAGTTCGGGACTAGCGGGGGGCTACAGCAGCACAGATACGCAGTATTTT. It codes for CASSGLAGGYSSTDTQYF. The variable domain in full, completed from reference TRBV19 and TRBJ2-3, reads DGGITQSPKYLFRKEGQNVTLSCEQNLNHDAMYWYRQDPGQGLRLIYYSQIVNDFQKGDIAEGYSVSREKKESFPLTVTSAQKNPTAFYLCASSGLAGGYSSTDTQYFGPGTRLTVL.

The rearrangement uses TRBV7-3 and TRBJ2-3; possibly TRBD1 for D (5 bases). V was clipped by 1 base and J by 3 bases, with 11 bases between them. CDR1 and CDR2 from the germline V gene are SGHTA and FQGTGA. The CDR3 sequence is 15 residues long. CDR3 sequence reads: CASSLNQGGTDTQYF. In DNA, the CDR3 is TGTGCCAGCAGCTTAAATCAGGGTGGTACAGATACGCAGTATTTT.

This chain joins TRBV6-4 and TRBJ2-3, with TRBD2 identical over 12 bases. CDR1 and CDR2 from the germline V gene are MRHNA and SNTAGT. The CDR3 sequence is 18 residues long. The J segment lost 5 bases and the V segment lost 1 base, leaving 10 bases of the junction unmatched. Here the CDR3 reads CASSDLSLAGGLKDTQYF. Here the CDR3 DNA reads TGTGCCAGCAGTGACTTATCTCTAGCGGGAGGGCTTAAAGATACGCAGTATTTT.

The J gene is TRBJ1-2, the V gene TRBV6-1, with D unresolved. This CDR3 is 14 amino acids long. Germline assignment: CDR1 MNHNS and CDR2 SASEGT. V gave up 6 bases and J gave up 1 base, with 12 bases separating them. This chain's CDR3 is CASRTTEFNYGYTF. DNA of the CDR3: TGTGCCAGCAGGACGACGGAATTTAACTATGGCTACACCTTC.

V is TRBV20-1 and J is TRBJ2-5; no definite D call. The CDR3 has 11 amino acids. CDR1 and CDR2 (germline): DFQATT, SNEGSKA (reference sequence). V lost 4 bases and J lost 5, with 8 bases in between. CDR3 nucleotide sequence: TGCAGTGCTATACTTGGGGAGACCCAGTACTTC. Translating it yields CSAILGETQYF.

The gene calls are TRBV5-1 and TRBJ2-7; 9 bases are a match to TRBD2. The CDR3 consists of 17 residues. Germline trimming cut 2 bases from V and 1 base from J; bases unmatched to any gene: 10. Germline V gene lookup returns CDR1 SGHRS and CDR2 YFSETQ. CDR3 coding DNA: TGCGCCAGCAGCTTATGGTCCCCTAGCGGGAAATCCTACGAGCAGTACTTC. It is translated as CASSLWSPSGKSYEQYF.

CDR3: CASSFRRGSTDTQYF. Here the CDR3 DNA reads TGTGCCAGTAGTTTCCGGCGGGGGAGCACAGATACGCAGTATTTT. This chain uses TRBV19 with TRBJ2-3; TRBD2 aligns across 7 bases. This CDR3 comprises 15 residues. Germline V lookup: CDR1 LNHDA, CDR2 SQIVND (reference sequence). V was clipped by 5 bases and J by 0 bases; unmatched bases: 5.

The chain carries TRBV5-4 and TRBJ1-2, with D perhaps matching TRBD1 (5 bases). The CDR3 contains 14 residues. Trimming stripped 5 bases from V and 5 bases from J, with 16 bases between. CDR1 is SGHNT, CDR2 YYREEE, per germline (reference sequence). For the CDR3, the DNA is TGTGCCAGCAGTCCCGGGACGGTGAGATATGGCTACACCTTC. This translates into CASSPGTVRYGYTF. The full variable domain, in which reference TRBV5-4 and TRBJ1-2 provide the parts outside the CDR3, is ETGVTQSPTHLIKTRGQQVTLRCSSQSGHNTVSWYQQALGQGPQFIFQYYREEENGRGNFPPRFSGLQFPNYSSELNVNALELDDSALYLCASSPGTVRYGYTFGSGTRLTVV.